Below, 13 T cell receptor beta chains from the same sample are listed, as sequenced in a study of vaccination effects on CD4 cells after COVID-19. Pools of viral peptides were used by the ViraFEST assay to expand antigen-specific CD4+ T cells ahead of sequencing. CD4+ T cells were isolated after 10 days of culture. Subjects were given two BNT162b2 or mRNA-1273 vaccine doses. This table comes from immunoSEQ multiplex PCR, and its TCRdb copy is limited to in-frame clones, with some not included. The sample lists tens of thousands of clones; 60% to 85% were seen once. No antigen is known for these receptors. The sequenced sample was CD4+ T cells from PBMCs cultured with HCoV-OC43 spike peptides, obtained after COVID-19 vaccination. Subset noted: HCoV-OC43 spike overlapping peptide pool stimulation. Source of these receptors: a human donor who received a COVID-19 vaccine.

The chain couples TRBV9 to TRBJ2-2, with D tentatively TRBD1 (5 bases). The CDR3 loop spans 16 amino acids. The V and J ends lost 0 bases and 2 bases respectively, with 11 bases between them. Germline-derived CDR1 and CDR2 are SGDLS and YYNGEE. The CDR3 nucleotides read TGTGCCAGCAGCGTAGCTCTGGACATTAACACCGGGGAGCTGTTTTTT. Translated: CASSVALDINTGELFF.

This chain connects TRBV12-5 to TRBJ1-1, with D maybe TRBD1 (6 bases). This CDR3 has 14 residues. Germline assignment: CDR1 LGHNT and CDR2 FRNRAP. Between the trimmed V and J ends, which lost 5 bases and 5 bases, there was a span of 15 bases. The CDR3 sequence: CASGAGGAETEAFF. CDR3 bases: TGTGCTAGTGGTGCCGGGGGCGCAGAAACTGAAGCTTTCTTT.

V usage is TRBV5-1 and J usage is TRBJ2-3; no definite D call. Looked up from germline, CDR1 is SGHRS and CDR2 is YFSETQ. The CDR3 extends over 13 amino acids. Trimming shortened V by 2 bases and J by 6 bases, and 10 bases separated the two germline ends. The CDR3 DNA is TGCGCCAGCAGCTTTATTCCTTCCGATACGCAGTATTTT. This encodes CASSFIPSDTQYF. Together with reference TRBV5-1 and TRBJ2-3, the CDR3 gives the full variable domain: KAGVTQTPRYLIKTRGQQVTLSCSPISGHRSVSWYQQTPGQGLQFLFEYFSETQRNKGNFPGRFSGRQFSNSRSEMNVSTLELGDSALYLCASSFIPSDTQYFGPGTRLTVL.

This clone was seen a single time. The chain couples TRBV7-2 to TRBJ1-6, with D possibly being TRBD1 (5 bases). Trimming removed 1 base from V and 5 bases from J, with 12 bases in between. CDR1 and CDR2 from the germline V gene are SGHTA and FQGNSA. The CDR3 loop spans 16 amino acids. CDR3 bases: TGTGCCAGCAGCTTAGTTGGGGGTATCAATAATTCACCCCTCCACTTT. This encodes CASSLVGGINNSPLHF.

The chain uses TRBV10-3 and TRBJ1-4, with 8 bases that match TRBD1. This CDR3 comprises 16 residues. The germline V gene encodes CDR1 ENHRY and CDR2 SYGVKD. V was pared by 3 bases and J by 3 bases, with 6 bases of the junction left unmatched. The CDR3 nucleotides read TGTGCCATCAGTGACAGGGGGCCCGCGGCTAATGAAAAACTGTTTTTT. Amino acid sequence: CAISDRGPAANEKLFF.

V is TRBV2 and J is TRBJ2-5; D remains ambiguous. The CDR3 runs 14 residues. The V end lost 7 bases, the J end lost 2 bases, and 14 bases lay between the germline ends. CDR1 is SNHLY and CDR2 is FYNNEI in the germline V gene. The CDR3 bases are TGTGCCAGCACTCCTCGGACGGTACAAGAGACCCAGTACTTC. Residues: CASTPRTVQETQYF.

The V call is TRBV6-5, the J call TRBJ2-3, with 12 bases lining up with TRBD2. The CDR3 extends over 15 amino acids. Looked up from germline, CDR1 is MNHEY and CDR2 is SVGAGI. V lost 5 bases and J lost 4; bases outside the gene matches: 4. The CDR3 reads CASSTTSGGADTQYF. The CDR3 DNA reads TGTGCCAGCAGTACGACTAGCGGGGGTGCAGATACGCAGTATTTT.

A few counts support this clone. This rearrangement joins TRBV7-2 to TRBJ2-1; D not resolved. There are 15 residues in the CDR3. CDR1 and CDR2 (germline): SGHTA, FQGNSA. The V gene lost 5 bases and the J gene lost 3 bases, with 14 bases spanning the gap. This CDR3 reads CASSPRISLYNEQFF. In DNA form, the CDR3 reads TGTGCCAGCAGCCCCAGGATCAGCCTCTACAATGAGCAGTTCTTC.

This clone was counted between two and nine times. V and J are TRBV2 and TRBJ1-5; no firm D call. Germline V gene lookup returns CDR1 SNHLY and CDR2 FYNNEI. Deletions cut 7 bases from V and 4 bases from J, with 8 bases between. The length of the CDR3 is 12 residues. The CDR3 here is CASMAPNQPQHF. CDR3 nucleotide sequence: TGTGCCAGCATGGCCCCGAATCAGCCCCAGCATTTT.

The chain recombines TRBV3-1 (or the pseudogene TRBV3-2) with TRBJ1-4; 9 bases agree with TRBD1. Germline lookup yields CDR1 LGHDT and CDR2 YNNKEL (reference sequence). The CDR3 has 14 residues. The junction had 5 bases not matched to a gene; V was cut back by 4 bases and J by 8 bases. Here the CDR3 reads CASSRGTGNEKLFF. In DNA form, the CDR3 reads TGTGCCAGCAGCCGCGGGACAGGGAACGAAAAACTGTTTTTT.

V gene TRBV10-3 combines with J gene TRBJ1-6, with 9 bases aligning to TRBD1. CDR1 and CDR2 from the germline V gene are ENHRY and SYGVKD. The junction had 3 bases not matched to a gene; V was cut back by 7 bases and J by 2 bases. This CDR3 comprises 15 residues. The chain's CDR3 is CAITQGATYNSPLHF. The CDR3 DNA follows: TGTGCCATCACACAGGGGGCCACCTATAATTCACCCCTCCACTTT.

This chain connects TRBV30 to TRBJ2-2, with D perhaps TRBD1 (5 bases). Germline CDR1 GTSNPN, CDR2 SVGIG (reference sequence). There are 13 residues in the CDR3. V lost 1 base and J 3 bases, leaving 6 bases between the germline ends. The CDR3 region has the DNA TGTGCCTGGAGTGGACAGCACACCGGGGAGCTGTTTTTT. As protein: CAWSGQHTGELFF.

This chain uses TRBV5-4 with TRBJ2-1; D call uncertain. Germline CDR1 and CDR2: SGHNT and YYREEE (reference sequence). The CDR3 is 16 amino acids. V dropped 4 bases and J dropped 0 bases, with 14 bases sitting between them. The CDR3 region is CASSAVGVSSYNEQFF. For the CDR3, the DNA is TGTGCCAGCAGCGCAGTAGGTGTAAGCTCCTACAATGAGCAGTTCTTC.